Below are 15 T cell receptor beta chains sequenced from a single sample in a study of CD8+CD57+ T cells in acquired aplastic anemia. Profiling of TCR beta VDJ combinations and CDR3 sequences used genomic DNA as template. One entry per CDR3 protein, called by TCRdb with MiXCR from the reads. The table lists approximately 160,000 distinct CDR3 sequences, roughly 40% of them singletons. What was sequenced was sorted CD4+, CD8+, or CD8+CD57+ T cells (not recorded which) from PBMCs. The receptors stem from a human donor in good health.

The rearrangement links TRBV7-2 to TRBJ2-5; 7 bases are a match to TRBD2. The CDR3 spans 15 residues. The V and J ends lost 8 bases and 1 base, in that order; junction bases with no gene match: 10. Looked up from germline, CDR1 is SGHTA and CDR2 is FQGNSA. This chain's CDR3 is CASGEGWGVQETQYF. CDR3 in DNA: TGTGCCAGCGGGGAGGGGTGGGGAGTCCAAGAGACCCAGTACTTC. Using reference TRBV7-2 and TRBJ2-5 for the parts outside the CDR3, the full variable domain is GAGVSQSPSNKVTEKGKDVELRCDPISGHTALYWYRQSLGQGLEFLIYFQGNSAPDKSGLPSDRFSAERTGGSVSTLTIQRTQQEDSAVYLCASGEGWGVQETQYFGPGTRLLVL.

In this sample, this clonotype turned up a few times. V usage is TRBV19 and J usage is TRBJ1-6; a possible D gene is TRBD1 (6 bases). The CDR3 runs 13 residues. In germline, CDR1 is LNHDA, CDR2 SQIVND (reference sequence). V was cut by 7 bases and J by 7 bases, with 11 bases left in between. CDR3 region: CASTGQSNSPLHF. The CDR3 DNA reads TGTGCCAGTACTGGACAGTCCAATTCACCCCTCCACTTT. The variable domain in full, with the rest retrieved from reference TRBV19 and TRBJ1-6, is DGGITQSPKYLFRKEGQNVTLSCEQNLNHDAMYWYRQDPGQGLRLIYYSQIVNDFQKGDIAEGYSVSREKKESFPLTVTSAQKNPTAFYLCASTGQSNSPLHFGNGTRLTVT.

Concerning this clonotype itself: This may stem from a read error, because a much larger clone lies one nucleotide away. The V and J genes are TRBV20-1 and TRBJ2-1, with D possibly TRBD1 on 6 matching bases. This CDR3 has 13 residues. Germline V gives CDR1 DFQATT, CDR2 SNEGSKA (reference sequence). CDR3 region: CSHLGQGSDEQFF. The CDR3 bases are TGCAGCCACCTAGGGCAGGGGTCCGATGAGCAGTTCTTC.

The sample holds a few counts of this clonotype. V is TRBV11-3 and J is TRBJ2-3; weak D call: TRBD2 (5 bases). Trimming pared 3 bases from V and 0 bases from J, leaving 7 bases between. The CDR3 spans 14 residues. Looked up from germline, CDR1 is SGHNT and CDR2 is YENEEA. The CDR3 sequence: CASSFGGSTDTQYF. For the CDR3, the DNA is TGTGCCAGCAGCTTTGGCGGGAGCACAGATACGCAGTATTTT.

This clonotype was recorded at least ten times. The chain joins TRBV10-3 to TRBJ1-5; D is unclear. Per germline, CDR1 ENHRY and CDR2 SYGVKD. Trimming took 1 base from V and 1 from J, leaving 2 bases between them. This CDR3 contains 13 residues. The chain's CDR3 is CAISEYSNQPQHF. As DNA, the CDR3 is TGTGCCATCAGTGAGTACAGCAATCAGCCCCAGCATTTT.

This clonotype has a single count. The rearrangement links TRBV9 to TRBJ1-2; no definite D call. CDR3 length: 16 residues. Trimming stripped 2 bases from V and 4 bases from J, with 18 bases between. The V gene's germline CDR1 is SGDLS and CDR2 YYNGEE. In DNA form, the CDR3 reads TGTGCCAGCAGCGTCCTAGGGTTTGGGTTTGGCTATGGCTACACCTTC. Encoded protein: CASSVLGFGFGYGYTF.

The genes are TRBV24-1 and TRBJ2-1, with 8 nucleotides matching TRBD2. Losses at the gene ends were 8 bases for V and 3 bases for J; bases not matched to a gene: 2. Per the germline V gene, CDR1 is KGHDR and CDR2 is SFDVKD. The CDR3 has 13 residues. The CDR3 spells CATTAGGYNEQFF. CDR3 nucleotides: TGTGCCACCACGGCGGGGGGCTACAATGAGCAGTTCTTC.

The chain recombines TRBV9 with TRBJ1-1; D may be TRBD1 (5 bases). CDR3 length: 14 amino acids. Germline V lookup: CDR1 SGDLS, CDR2 YYNGEE. V shed 4 bases and J shed 1 base, with 11 bases lying between them. CDR3 sequence (DNA): TGTGCCAGCAGCCCCGCGACAGCGAACACTGAAGCTTTCTTT. As protein: CASSPATANTEAFF.

As concerns this clonotype: A much more abundant neighbour one base away suggests this may be a read error. The CDR3 bases are TGTGCCAGCAGTTACTTGCAGGGTGGCTACGCCTTC. It yields the protein CASSYLQGGYAF. The rearrangement joins TRBV6-5 to TRBJ1-2; a weak D match, TRBD1 (5 bases). CDR3 length: 12 amino acids. Germline CDR1 is MNHEY and CDR2 is SVGAGI.

The gene calls are TRBV20-1 and TRBJ2-7; 7 bases are a match to TRBD1. Germline V gene lookup returns CDR1 DFQATT and CDR2 SNEGSKA (reference sequence). CDR3 length equals 14 residues. Trimming at V came to 5 bases and at J to 0 bases, leaving 7 bases not matched to a gene. The CDR3 DNA follows: TGCAGTGCTGCTGGGACAGCGCACTCCTACGAGCAGTACTTC. Translation: CSAAGTAHSYEQYF.

The sample holds a few counts of this clonotype. The gene calls are TRBV11-1 and TRBJ2-1; TRBD1 might be the D (6 bases). This CDR3 contains 15 residues. In germline, CDR1 is SGHAT, CDR2 FQDESV (reference sequence). V lost 0 bases, J lost 1 base, and 7 bases lay in between. The CDR3 DNA follows: TGTGCCAGCAGCTTAGCGGGGGCATCCTACAATGAGCAGTTCTTC. Residues: CASSLAGASYNEQFF.

The J gene is TRBJ2-2, the V gene TRBV2; D remains ambiguous. V was clipped by 1 base and J by 7 bases, with 10 bases between them. The length of the CDR3 is 14 residues. CDR1 and CDR2 (germline): SNHLY, FYNNEI. In DNA, the CDR3 is TGTGCCAGCAGTGAAGTGGCGCTGGGCGGGGAGCTGTTTTTT. Its protein product is CASSEVALGGELFF.

The J gene is TRBJ2-5, the V gene TRBV4-2; 9 bases line up with TRBD1. Germline V gene lookup returns CDR1 LGHNA and CDR2 YNFKEQ. The CDR3 sequence is 14 residues long. J lost 5 bases, V lost 4 bases, and 5 bases had no gene match. The chain's CDR3 is CASSLDRGRETQYF. CDR3 coding DNA: TGTGCCAGCAGCCTGGACAGGGGAAGGGAGACCCAGTACTTC.

In the case of this clonotype: A much larger clone lies a single base off, so this may be a read error. It is likely a read error, because the conserved phenylalanine at the end of the CDR3 is missing. The rearrangement links TRBV12-3 or TRBV12-4 to TRBJ2-7, with TRBD2 matching 9 bases. The CDR3 loop spans 16 amino acids. V gave up 2 bases and J gave up 4 bases; unmatched junction bases: 9. The CDR3 sequence: CASSLPVSGSRYEQYL. In DNA, the CDR3 is TGTGCCAGCAGTTTACCCGTTAGCGGGAGTAGGTACGAGCAGTACCTC.

This clonotype has just a few counts. V and J are TRBV24-1 and TRBJ2-5; D call uncertain. V shed 1 base and J shed 5 bases, with 4 bases lying between them. This CDR3 comprises 12 residues. The V gene's germline CDR1 is KGHDR and CDR2 SFDVKD. The CDR3 reads CATSDFPETQYF. CDR3 coding DNA: TGTGCCACCAGTGATTTCCCCGAGACCCAGTACTTC.